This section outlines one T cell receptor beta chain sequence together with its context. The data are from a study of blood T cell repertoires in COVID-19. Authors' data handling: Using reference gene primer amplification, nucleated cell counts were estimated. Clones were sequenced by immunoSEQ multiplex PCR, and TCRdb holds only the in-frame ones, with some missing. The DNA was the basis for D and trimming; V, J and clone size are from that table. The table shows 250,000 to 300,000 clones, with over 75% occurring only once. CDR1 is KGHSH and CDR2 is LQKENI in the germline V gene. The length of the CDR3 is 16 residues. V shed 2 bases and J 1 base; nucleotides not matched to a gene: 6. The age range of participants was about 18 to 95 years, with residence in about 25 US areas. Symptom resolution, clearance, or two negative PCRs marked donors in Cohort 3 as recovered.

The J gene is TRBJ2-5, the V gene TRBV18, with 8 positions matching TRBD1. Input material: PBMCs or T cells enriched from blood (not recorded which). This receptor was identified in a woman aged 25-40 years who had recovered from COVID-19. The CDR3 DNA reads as TGTGCCAGCTCACCAAGCTTCGGACAGGGCCAAGAGACCCAGTACTTC. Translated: CASSPSFGQGQETQYF.